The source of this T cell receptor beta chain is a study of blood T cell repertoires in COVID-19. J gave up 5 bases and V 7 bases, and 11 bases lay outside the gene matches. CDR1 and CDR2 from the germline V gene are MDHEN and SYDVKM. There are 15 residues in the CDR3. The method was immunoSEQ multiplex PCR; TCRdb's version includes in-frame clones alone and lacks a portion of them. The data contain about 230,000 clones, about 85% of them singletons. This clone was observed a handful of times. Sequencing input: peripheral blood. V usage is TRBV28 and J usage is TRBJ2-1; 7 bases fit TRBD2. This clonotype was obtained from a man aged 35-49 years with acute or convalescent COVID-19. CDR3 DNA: TGTGCCAGCACTAAACGGGGACTATATCACAATGAGCAGTTCTTC. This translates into CASTKRGLYHNEQFF.